What follows are 5 T cell receptor beta chains derived from one specimen sequenced in a study of OX40 agonist ivuxolimab in advanced cancers. TCRdb's copy holds only in-frame clones and misses some; the assay was immunoSEQ multiplex PCR. The sample lists around 70,000 clones; approximately 86% were seen once. The specimen comprised CD4+ or CD8+ T cells sorted from blood, sampled in a trial of the OX40 agonist ivuxolimab. The receptor source for this set is an adult with an advanced solid tumor such as melanoma, head and neck, liver or kidney cancer.

The CDR3 DNA follows: TGTGCCAGCAGCCAGATCGGGACAGGGTCGGTCCCAGAGACCCAGTACTTC. It is translated as CASSQIGTGSVPETQYF. The V call is TRBV4-2, the J call TRBJ2-5, with TRBD1 identical over 9 bases. V trimming: 3 bases; J trimming: 4 bases; junction bases outside the gene matches: 12. Germline V gene sequence: CDR1 LGHNA, CDR2 YNFKEQ. The CDR3 extends over 17 amino acids.

The chain is built from TRBV6-6 and TRBJ2-3; D is ambiguous. V was trimmed by 5 bases and J by 6 bases, leaving 6 bases between them. The V gene's germline CDR1 is MNHNY and CDR2 SVGAGI (reference sequence). This CDR3 has 11 amino acids. The CDR3 DNA follows: TGTGCCAGCAGTACCGTGGATACGCAGTATTTT. Its translation: CASSTVDTQYF.

A remark on this clone: This sample includes further DNA sequences coding for the same CDR3. The chain is built from TRBV11-2 and TRBJ2-7; TRBD1 might be the D (6 bases). The CDR3 length is 14 residues. Trimming cost V 0 bases and J 3 bases, with 9 bases left between them. Per germline, CDR1 SGHAT and CDR2 FQNNGV. CDR3 region: CASSLDTGYYEQYF. CDR3 bases: TGTGCCAGCAGCTTAGATACAGGGTACTACGAGCAGTACTTC.

The DNA for the CDR3 is TGCGCCAGCAGCTTGGCGGCGGGAGGGACCGGCGAGCAGTACTTC. Translated, it gives CASSLAAGGTGEQYF. This rearrangement joins TRBV5-1 to TRBJ2-7; 9 positions match TRBD2. CDR3 length equals 15 residues. The germline CDR1 and CDR2 sequences are SGHRS and YFSETQ. V trimming: 0 bases; J trimming: 6 bases; junction bases outside the gene matches: 7.

This clone was seen a handful of times. The V and J genes are TRBV6-5 and TRBJ1-5; D uncertain. With 0 bases removed from V and 4 bases from J, the gap between germline ends came to 7 bases. Germline V lookup: CDR1 MNHEY, CDR2 SVGAGI. CDR3 size: 14 residues. The CDR3 DNA is TGTGCCAGCAGTTACTCAGCGGGGAATCAGCCCCAGCATTTT. It is translated as CASSYSAGNQPQHF.